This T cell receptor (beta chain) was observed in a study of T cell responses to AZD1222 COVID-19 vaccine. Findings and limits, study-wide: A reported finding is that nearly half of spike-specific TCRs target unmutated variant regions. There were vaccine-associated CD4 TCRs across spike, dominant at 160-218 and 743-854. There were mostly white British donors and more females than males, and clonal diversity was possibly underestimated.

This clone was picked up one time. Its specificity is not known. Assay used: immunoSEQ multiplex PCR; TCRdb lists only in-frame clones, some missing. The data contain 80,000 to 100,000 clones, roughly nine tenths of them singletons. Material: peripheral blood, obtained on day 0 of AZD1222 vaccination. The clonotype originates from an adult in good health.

This CDR3 is CASSLVGTGNTEAFF. The DNA of the CDR3 is TGTGCCAGCAGCTTAGTGGGGACAGGGAACACTGAAGCTTTCTTT. The genes are TRBV7-2 and TRBJ1-1; 8 bases are a match to TRBD1. Trimming cost V 1 base and J 1 base; bases outside gene matches: 2. This CDR3 has 15 residues. Germline V CDR1 and CDR2: SGHTA, FQGNSA.